The TCR beta chain described here comes from a study of shared clonotypes between healthy human individuals. From germline, CDR1 is SNHLY and CDR2 FYNNEI. After removal of 6 bases from V and 0 bases from J, the junction contained 4 bases not matched to a gene. This CDR3 spans 15 amino acids. This table comes from immunoSEQ multiplex PCR, and its TCRdb copy is limited to in-frame clones, with some not included. The table lists under 650,000 clones, about 96% of them singletons, with 0.055% to 0.075% in the top ten. The rearrangement uses TRBV2 and TRBJ1-4, with 7 bases aligning to TRBD1. The clonotype comes from a woman aged 30 to 39 in good health. The source material was naive CD4+ T cells sorted from blood. Regarding subset: CD45RA+ positively selected. CDR3 nucleotides: TGTGCCAGCAGCGCTCAGGGGGCAACTAATGAAAAACTGTTTTTT. The encoded protein is CASSAQGATNEKLFF.